Here is one TCR beta chain with its context. V trimming: 5 bases; J trimming: 5 bases; junction bases outside the gene matches: 11. Germline V gene sequence: CDR1 SGHNT, CDR2 YENEEA. The CDR3 runs to 17 residues. These data come from a study of blood T cell repertoires in COVID-19. The assay was immunoSEQ multiplex PCR, and TCRdb's table has in-frame clones only and misses some. In the table there are under 150,000 clones, 80% to 90% of which are singletons. This receptor was identified in a woman aged 60-75 years with COVID-19, enrolled during active disease. Specimen: peripheral blood. The V and J genes are TRBV11-3 and TRBJ2-2; 10 nucleotides match TRBD1. CDR3 sequence (DNA): TGTGCCAGCAGCGACCGGGACAGGGGAATAGGAACCGGGGAGCTGTTTTTT. This translates into CASSDRDRGIGTGELFF.